This T cell receptor (beta chain) was recovered during a study of cytomegalovirus exposure and HLA in healthy donors (dated by TCRdb to 2016 to 2017). With regard to the full study: According to a later analysis, one platform produced both the roughly 110 validation repertoires and the 730 or so repertoires of the first cohort. The study aimed to test whether cataloging public T cell receptors could reveal signatures of past pathogen exposure. Along with the roughly 710-subject first cohort, a separate validation cohort of some 130 different subjects was used. High-throughput TCR immunosequencing, statistical association of individual TCRs with disease status, and machine learning were combined to predict cytomegalovirus infection status.

The trim is 1 base for V and 5 bases for J, with a gap of 13 bases between the germline ends. Including the terminal cysteine and phenylalanine, the CDR3 comprises 14 residues. Of the read, only the CDR3 DNA is kept; its 42 bases are in frame from base 1. The CDR1 and CDR2 encoded by the germline V gene (reference sequence) are SGHNT and YYREEE. Donors formed part of the validation cohort, which comprised 95 to 150 subjects and was distinct from the first cohort of 666 subjects. The library was prepared using the immunoSEQ multiplex PCR assay. In the source study's methods: A statistical classification framework was built to diagnose cytomegalovirus status from the catalog of TCR beta chain sequences. Entries here come from immuneACCESS through TCRdb and include only in-frame sequences with V and J called. Some clones fail to appear in such tables; in the studies checked, an unresolved V gene covers under half of the shortfall, and the cause of the remainder is unknown. V, J and clone size derive from that table, while D and trimming were established from the DNA sequence. The sample table shows 150,000 to 200,000 clones, and around four fifths are seen once. 6% to 9% of the sample is taken by the ten largest.

On this clone itself: The target of this receptor is not known. No much larger clone exists at a distance of one base, and base qualities are not known.

General findings and caveats noted by the study authors: Across donors, most TCR sequences were observed very rarely, whereas some public TCRs were present in many individuals. A later analysis found that TCRs clustered in the first cohort also tended to co-occur in the approximately 120 validation repertoires, with approximately 93% of cluster scores above 0. A total of roughly 160 TCR beta chains were listed by the study as associated with cytomegalovirus. The authors suggested that the approach could potentially be generalized to other disease states and immunological phenotypes. Cytomegalovirus status was reported to be diagnosed by the classifier with high specificity and sensitivity in both the original and validation cohorts. In vitro tests confirmed that a few of the cytomegalovirus-associated TCR beta chains recognize cytomegalovirus antigens. A later analysis had no HLA typing for the validation cohort, so co-occurrence there was scored across all 110 or so repertoires.

Sequenced: PBMCs. The receptor was derived from a young man in good health and CMV-seropositive. This receptor chain uses TRBV5-4 and TRBJ2-7; matching of 6 bases hints at TRBD1 as the D gene. The CDR3: CASSLFQGLDEQYF. The nucleotides read TGTGCCAGCAGCTTGTTCCAGGGGCTTGACGAGCAGTACTTC.